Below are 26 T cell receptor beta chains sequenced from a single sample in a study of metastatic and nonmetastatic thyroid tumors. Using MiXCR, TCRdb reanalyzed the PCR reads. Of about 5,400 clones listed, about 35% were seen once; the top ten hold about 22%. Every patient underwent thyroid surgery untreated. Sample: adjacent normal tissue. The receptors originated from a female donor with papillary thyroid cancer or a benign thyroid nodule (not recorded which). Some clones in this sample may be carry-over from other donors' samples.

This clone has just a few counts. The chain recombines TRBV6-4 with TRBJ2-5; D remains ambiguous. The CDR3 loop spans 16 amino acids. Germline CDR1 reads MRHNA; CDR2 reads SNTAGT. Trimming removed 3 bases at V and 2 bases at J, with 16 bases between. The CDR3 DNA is TGTGCCAGCAGTGAAAAGAGAACAGTTTCACAAGAGACCCAGTACTTC. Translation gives CASSEKRTVSQETQYF.

As DNA, the CDR3 is TGCAGTGCTAGAGGGGCAGGGGGATTTAACACTGAAGCTTTCTTT. The encoded protein is CSARGAGGFNTEAFF. The chain combines TRBV20-1 with TRBJ1-1, with 7 positions matching TRBD1. The V segment lost 1 base and the J segment 2 bases; nucleotides outside the gene matches: 7. CDR1 and CDR2 (germline): DFQATT, SNEGSKA (reference sequence). This CDR3 has 15 residues.

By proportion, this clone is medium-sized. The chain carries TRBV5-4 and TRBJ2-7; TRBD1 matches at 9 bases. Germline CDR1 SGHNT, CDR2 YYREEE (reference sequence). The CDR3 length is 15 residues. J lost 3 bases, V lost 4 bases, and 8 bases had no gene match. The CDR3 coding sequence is TGTGCCAGCAGCCTGACCGGGACAGGGTTCTACGAGCAGTACTTC. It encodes CASSLTGTGFYEQYF. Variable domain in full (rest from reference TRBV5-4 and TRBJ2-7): ETGVTQSPTHLIKTRGQQVTLRCSSQSGHNTVSWYQQALGQGPQFIFQYYREEENGRGNFPPRFSGLQFPNYSSELNVNALELDDSALYLCASSLTGTGFYEQYFGPGTRLTVT.

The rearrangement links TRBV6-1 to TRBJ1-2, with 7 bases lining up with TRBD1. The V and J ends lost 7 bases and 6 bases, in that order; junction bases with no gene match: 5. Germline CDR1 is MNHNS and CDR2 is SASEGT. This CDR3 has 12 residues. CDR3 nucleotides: TGTGCCAGCACTACAGGGGTTGATGGCTACACCTTC. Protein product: CASTTGVDGYTF.

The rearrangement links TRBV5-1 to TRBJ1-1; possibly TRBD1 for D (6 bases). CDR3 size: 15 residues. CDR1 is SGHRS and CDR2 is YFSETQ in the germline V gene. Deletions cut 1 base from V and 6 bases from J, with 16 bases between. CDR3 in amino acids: CASSLLQGPESEAFF. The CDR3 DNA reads TGCGCCAGCAGCTTGTTACAGGGCCCGGAATCTGAAGCTTTCTTT.

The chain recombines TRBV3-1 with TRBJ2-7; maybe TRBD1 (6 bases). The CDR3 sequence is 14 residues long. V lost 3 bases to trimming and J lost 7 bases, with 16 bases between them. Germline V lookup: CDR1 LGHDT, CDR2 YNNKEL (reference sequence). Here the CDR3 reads CASSHFTGSREQYF. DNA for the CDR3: TGTGCCAGCAGCCATTTCACAGGGTCGAGAGAGCAGTACTTC.

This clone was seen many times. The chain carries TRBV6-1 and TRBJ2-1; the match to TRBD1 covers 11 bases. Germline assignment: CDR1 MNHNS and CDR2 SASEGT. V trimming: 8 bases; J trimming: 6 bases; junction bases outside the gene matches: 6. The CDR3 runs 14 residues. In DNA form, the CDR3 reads TGTGCCAGCCAGGACAGGGGGCGCCTCAATGAGCAGTTCTTC. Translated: CASQDRGRLNEQFF.

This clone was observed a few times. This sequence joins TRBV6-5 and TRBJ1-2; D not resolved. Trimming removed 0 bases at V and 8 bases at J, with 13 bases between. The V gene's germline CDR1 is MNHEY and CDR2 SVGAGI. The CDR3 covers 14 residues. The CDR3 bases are TGTGCCAGCAGTTACTCGACCTCCCTCGGGGGCTACACCTTC. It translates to CASSYSTSLGGYTF.

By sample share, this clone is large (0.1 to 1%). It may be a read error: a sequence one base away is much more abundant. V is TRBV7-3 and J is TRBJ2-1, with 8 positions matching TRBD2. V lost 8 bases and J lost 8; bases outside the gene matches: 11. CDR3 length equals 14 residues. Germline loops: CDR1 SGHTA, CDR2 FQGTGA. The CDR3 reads CASGTGGGFDEQFF. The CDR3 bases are TGTGCCAGCGGAACCGGGGGGGGCTTCGATGAGCAGTTCTTC.

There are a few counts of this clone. CDR3 DNA sequence: TGTGCCAGCAGTTCAGGCAGGGGCGACGAAAAACTGTTTTTT. The encoded protein is CASSSGRGDEKLFF. This chain uses TRBV27 with TRBJ1-4, with D tentatively TRBD1 (6 bases). This CDR3 has 14 residues. CDR1 is MNHEY and CDR2 is SMNVEV in the germline V gene (reference sequence). The ends were cut back, 4 bases at V and 8 bases at J, with 14 bases in the middle. The full variable domain, in which reference TRBV27 and TRBJ1-4 provide the parts outside the CDR3, is EAQVTQNPRYLITVTGKKLTVTCSQNMNHEYMSWYRQDPGLGLRQIYYSMNVEVTDKGDVPEGYKVSRKEKRNFPLILESPSPNQTSLYFCASSSGRGDEKLFFGSGTQLSVL.

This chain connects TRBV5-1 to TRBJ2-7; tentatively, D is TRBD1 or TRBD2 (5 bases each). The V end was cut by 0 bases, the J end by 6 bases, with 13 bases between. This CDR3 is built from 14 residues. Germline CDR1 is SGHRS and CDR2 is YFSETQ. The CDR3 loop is CASSLGQFGGEQYF. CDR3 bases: TGCGCCAGCAGCTTGGGACAGTTTGGGGGCGAGCAGTACTTC.

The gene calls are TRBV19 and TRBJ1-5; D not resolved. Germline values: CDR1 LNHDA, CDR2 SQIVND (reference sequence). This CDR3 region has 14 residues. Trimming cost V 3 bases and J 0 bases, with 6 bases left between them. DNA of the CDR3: TGTGCCAGTAGTATTGACATTAGCAATCAGCCCCAGCATTTT. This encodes CASSIDISNQPQHF.

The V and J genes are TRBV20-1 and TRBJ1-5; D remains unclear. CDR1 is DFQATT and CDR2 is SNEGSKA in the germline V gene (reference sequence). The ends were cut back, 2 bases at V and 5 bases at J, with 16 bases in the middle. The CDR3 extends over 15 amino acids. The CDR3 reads CSARKDSAGHQPQHF. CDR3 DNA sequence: TGCAGTGCTAGAAAGGACTCGGCAGGACATCAGCCCCAGCATTTT.

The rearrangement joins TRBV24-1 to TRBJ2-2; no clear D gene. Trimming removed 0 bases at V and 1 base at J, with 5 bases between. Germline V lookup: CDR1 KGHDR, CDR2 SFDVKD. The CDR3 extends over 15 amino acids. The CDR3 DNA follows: TGTGCCACCAGTGATTTGCAAGGGAACACCGGGGAGCTGTTTTTT. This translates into CATSDLQGNTGELFF.

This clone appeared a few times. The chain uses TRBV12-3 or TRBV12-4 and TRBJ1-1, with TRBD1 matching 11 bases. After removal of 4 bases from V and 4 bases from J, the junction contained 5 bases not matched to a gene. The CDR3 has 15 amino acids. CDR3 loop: CASSSTGTGGTEAFF. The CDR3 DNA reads TGTGCCAGCAGTTCCACCGGGACAGGGGGCACTGAAGCTTTCTTT.

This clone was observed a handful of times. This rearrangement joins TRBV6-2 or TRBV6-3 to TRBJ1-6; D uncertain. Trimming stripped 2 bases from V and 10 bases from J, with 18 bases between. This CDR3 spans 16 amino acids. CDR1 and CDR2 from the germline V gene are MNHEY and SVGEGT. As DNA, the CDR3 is TGTGCCAGCAGTTACACGGACTTCAGTCTGGGGTCACCCCTCCACTTT. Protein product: CASSYTDFSLGSPLHF.

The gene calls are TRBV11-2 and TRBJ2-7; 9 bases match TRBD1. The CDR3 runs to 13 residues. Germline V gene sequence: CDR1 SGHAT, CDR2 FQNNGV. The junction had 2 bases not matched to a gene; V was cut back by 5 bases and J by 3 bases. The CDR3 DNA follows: TGTGCCAGCAGCGAGACAGGGGGCTACGAGCAGTACTTC. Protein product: CASSETGGYEQYF.

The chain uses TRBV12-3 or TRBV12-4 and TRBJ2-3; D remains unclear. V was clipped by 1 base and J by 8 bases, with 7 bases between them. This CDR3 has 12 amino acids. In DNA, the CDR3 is TGTGCCAGCAGTTTAGGGTTAGTTACGCAGTATTTT. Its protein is CASSLGLVTQYF.

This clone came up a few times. CDR3 DNA sequence: TGTGCCAGCAGTGGCAGGGTCCCTGAAGCTTTCTTT. It codes for CASSGRVPEAFF. The rearrangement uses TRBV2 and TRBJ1-1; D perhaps matches TRBD1 (5 bases). The CDR3 sequence is 12 residues long. Trimming pared 4 bases from V and 6 bases from J, leaving 9 bases between. CDR1 and CDR2 (germline): SNHLY, FYNNEI.

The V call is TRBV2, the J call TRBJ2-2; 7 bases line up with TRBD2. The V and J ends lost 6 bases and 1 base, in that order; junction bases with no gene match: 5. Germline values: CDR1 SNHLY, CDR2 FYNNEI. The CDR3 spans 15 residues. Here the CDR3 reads CASRRERGNTGELFF. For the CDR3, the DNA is TGTGCCAGCAGACGGGAGCGGGGGAACACCGGGGAGCTGTTTTTT. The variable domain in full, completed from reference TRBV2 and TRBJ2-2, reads EPEVTQTPSHQVTQMGQEVILRCVPISNHLYFYWYRQILGQKVEFLVSFYNNEISEKSEIFDDQFSVERPDGSNFTLKIRSTKLEDSAMYFCASRRERGNTGELFFGEGSRLTVL.

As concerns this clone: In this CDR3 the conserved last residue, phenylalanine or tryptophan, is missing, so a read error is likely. CDR3: CSARGLAGDEQYL. CDR3 DNA: TGCAGTGCTAGAGGACTAGCGGGGGACGAGCAGTACCTC. The chain carries TRBV20-1 and TRBJ2-7; 12 bases align to TRBD2. This CDR3 comprises 13 residues. V lost 1 base, J lost 5 bases, and 0 bases stayed unmatched. The V gene's germline CDR1 is DFQATT and CDR2 SNEGSKA (reference sequence).

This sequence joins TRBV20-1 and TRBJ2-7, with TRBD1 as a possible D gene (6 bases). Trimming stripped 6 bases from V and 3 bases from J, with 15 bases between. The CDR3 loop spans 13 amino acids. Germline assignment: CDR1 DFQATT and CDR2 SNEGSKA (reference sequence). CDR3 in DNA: TGCAGTGCCGCCCTGGGGGCCTACTACGAGCAGTACTTC. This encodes CSAALGAYYEQYF.

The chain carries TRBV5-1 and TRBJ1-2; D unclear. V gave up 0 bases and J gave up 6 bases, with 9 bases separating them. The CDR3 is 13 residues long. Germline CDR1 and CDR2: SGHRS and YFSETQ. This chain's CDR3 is CASSLAGLDGYTF. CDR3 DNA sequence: TGCGCCAGCAGCTTGGCTGGATTGGATGGCTACACCTTC.

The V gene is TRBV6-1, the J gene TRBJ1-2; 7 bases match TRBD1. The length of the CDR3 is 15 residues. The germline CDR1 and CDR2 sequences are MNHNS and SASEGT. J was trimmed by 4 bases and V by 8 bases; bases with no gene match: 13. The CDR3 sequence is CASQPSTGTIYGYTF. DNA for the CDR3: TGTGCCAGCCAACCTTCGACAGGGACGATCTATGGCTACACCTTC.

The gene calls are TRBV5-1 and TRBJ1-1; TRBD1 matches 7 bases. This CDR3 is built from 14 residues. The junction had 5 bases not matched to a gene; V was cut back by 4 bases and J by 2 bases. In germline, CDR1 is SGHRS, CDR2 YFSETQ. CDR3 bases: TGCGCCAGCAGCAACACAGGGGACAACACTGAAGCTTTCTTT. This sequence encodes CASSNTGDNTEAFF.

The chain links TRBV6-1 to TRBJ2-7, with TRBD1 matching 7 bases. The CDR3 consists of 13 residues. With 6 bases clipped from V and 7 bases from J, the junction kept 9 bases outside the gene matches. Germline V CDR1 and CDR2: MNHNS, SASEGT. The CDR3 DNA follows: TGTGCCAGCAGACGGGACAGTGTTAGGGAGCAGTACTTC. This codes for CASRRDSVREQYF.